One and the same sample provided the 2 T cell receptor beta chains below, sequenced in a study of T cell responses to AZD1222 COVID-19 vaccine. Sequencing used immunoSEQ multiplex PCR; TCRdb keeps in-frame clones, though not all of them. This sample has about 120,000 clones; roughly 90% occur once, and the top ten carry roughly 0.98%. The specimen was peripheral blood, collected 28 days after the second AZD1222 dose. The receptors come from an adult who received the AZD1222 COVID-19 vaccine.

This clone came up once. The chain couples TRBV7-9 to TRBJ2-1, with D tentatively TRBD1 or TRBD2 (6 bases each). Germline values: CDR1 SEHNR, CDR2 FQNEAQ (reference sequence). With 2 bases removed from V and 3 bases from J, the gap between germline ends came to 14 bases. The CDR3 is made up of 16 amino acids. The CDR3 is CASSLSRGRYYNEQFF. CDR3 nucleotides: TGTGCCAGCAGCTTAAGTAGGGGGAGGTACTACAATGAGCAGTTCTTC.

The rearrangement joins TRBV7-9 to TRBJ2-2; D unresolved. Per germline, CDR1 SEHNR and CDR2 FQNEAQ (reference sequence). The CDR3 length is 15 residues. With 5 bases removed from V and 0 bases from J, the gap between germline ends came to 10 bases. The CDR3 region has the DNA TGTGCCAGCAGCGAAAGGCCACCGAACACCGGGGAGCTGTTTTTT. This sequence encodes CASSERPPNTGELFF. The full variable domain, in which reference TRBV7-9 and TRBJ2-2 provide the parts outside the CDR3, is DTGVSQNPRHKITKRGQNVTFRCDPISEHNRLYWYRQTLGQGPEFLTYFQNEAQLEKSRLLSDRFSAERPKGSFSTLEIQRTEQGDSAMYLCASSERPPNTGELFFGEGSRLTVL.